These 5 T cell receptor beta chains share one sample of origin, sequenced in a study of blood T cell repertoires in COVID-19. Libraries were prepared by immunoSEQ multiplex PCR; TCRdb keeps only in-frame clonotypes and omits some of them. The data contain roughly 200,000 clones, 87% of them singletons. Sample: PBMCs or T cells enriched from blood (not recorded which). The origin of the receptors is a woman aged 30 to 39 who had recovered from COVID-19.

The chain is built from TRBV5-6 and TRBJ1-5; D remains unclear. The ends were cut back, 4 bases at V and 6 bases at J, with 17 bases in the middle. CDR1 SGHDT and CDR2 YYEEEE come from the germline V gene. The CDR3 loop spans 15 amino acids. In DNA, the CDR3 is TGTGCCAGCAGCCCTAAAGGCCGCGGGAGTCAGCCCCAGCATTTT. This encodes CASSPKGRGSQPQHF.

The chain recombines TRBV5-1 with TRBJ1-1; perhaps TRBD1 as D (5 bases). CDR1 SGHRS and CDR2 YFSETQ come from the germline V gene. This CDR3 is built from 13 residues. V lost 3 bases and J 6 bases, leaving 12 bases between the germline ends. DNA for the CDR3: TGCGCCAGCAGCTCAACGACAGAACCTGAAGCTTTCTTT. Translated, it gives CASSSTTEPEAFF.

The CDR3 protein is CASSIRTGGNTEAFF. In DNA form, the CDR3 reads TGTGCCAGCAGCATCCGGACAGGGGGGAACACTGAAGCTTTCTTT. The chain employs TRBV7-2 and TRBJ1-1; 10 bases match TRBD1. V was pared by 5 bases and J by 1 base, with 4 bases of the junction left unmatched. Germline CDR1 SGHTA, CDR2 FQGNSA. CDR3 length: 15 amino acids.

The rearrangement joins TRBV2 to TRBJ1-5; 7 nucleotides align to TRBD1. Trimming at V came to 5 bases and at J to 7 bases, leaving 5 bases not matched to a gene. Germline lookup yields CDR1 SNHLY and CDR2 FYNNEI. CDR3 length: 13 residues. The CDR3 is CASSTQGGQPQHF. The CDR3 nucleotides read TGTGCCAGCAGTACTCAGGGGGGCCAGCCCCAGCATTTT.

The chain couples TRBV7-9 to TRBJ1-1, with 9 bases that match TRBD1. The ends lost 6 bases at V and 2 bases at J; junction bases unmatched: 4. Germline CDR1 SEHNR, CDR2 FQNEAQ (reference sequence). The CDR3 length is 14 residues. The CDR3 reads CASSYTGGNTEAFF. CDR3 bases: TGTGCCAGCAGTTACACAGGGGGCAACACTGAAGCTTTCTTT.